The 13 T cell receptor beta chains below all came from one sample that was sequenced in a study of chemoradiotherapy in HPV16-positive cancers. Using immunoSEQ multiplex PCR, the repertoire was profiled, and TCRdb retains in-frame clones only, with some absent. The sample comprises 7,500 to 10,000 clones, around 81% of which are singletons, and 6.5% to 8% rests with the top ten. This specimen was taken from a patient who underwent chemoradiotherapy. The origin of the receptors is a human donor with HPV-associated anogenital cancer.

This chain's CDR3 is CASSESASGANEQFF. CDR3 in DNA: TGTGCCAGCAGTGAGTCGGCTAGCGGGGCTAATGAGCAGTTCTTC. The chain has TRBV6-1 and TRBJ2-1, with 9 bases aligning to TRBD2. Germline V gene data show CDR1 as MNHNS and CDR2 as SASEGT. V lost 3 bases to trimming and J lost 7 bases; unmatched junction nucleotides: 7. The CDR3 loop spans 15 amino acids.

This chain uses TRBV10-1 with TRBJ2-3, with 7 bases aligning to TRBD1. The V gene's germline CDR1 is WNHNN and CDR2 SYGVQD (reference sequence). J gave up 5 bases and V 0 bases, and 11 bases lay outside the gene matches. There are 17 residues in the CDR3. This chain's CDR3 is CASSESQKDRELDTQYF. The CDR3 nucleotides are TGCGCCAGCAGTGAGTCGCAGAAAGACAGGGAATTAGATACGCAGTATTTT.

The rearrangement joins TRBV29-1 to TRBJ2-2; 7 bases line up with TRBD1. The junction had 4 bases not matched to a gene; V was cut back by 7 bases and J by 2 bases. CDR3 length: 13 amino acids. Germline CDR1 reads SQVTM; CDR2 reads ANQGSEA. The CDR3 region has the DNA TGCAGCGGAGGACAGGCCAACACCGGGGAGCTGTTTTTT. Protein: CSGGQANTGELFF.

The chain joins TRBV5-6 to TRBJ2-1; tentatively, D is TRBD1 (5 bases). Germline V gene sequence: CDR1 SGHDT, CDR2 YYEEEE. The CDR3 is 15 amino acids. The V end lost 4 bases, the J end lost 2 bases, and 13 bases lay between the germline ends. The CDR3 region is CASSPTPGPYNEQFF. The CDR3 region has the DNA TGTGCCAGCAGCCCCACCCCAGGGCCCTACAATGAGCAGTTCTTC. Variable domain in full (rest from reference TRBV5-6 and TRBJ2-1): DAGVTQSPTHLIKTRGQQVTLRCSPKSGHDTVSWYQQALGQGPQFIFQYYEEEERQRGNFPDRFSGHQFPNYSSELNVNALLLGDSALYLCASSPTPGPYNEQFFGPGTRLTVL.

The chain has TRBV10-3 and TRBJ2-1; 7 nucleotides match TRBD2. The CDR3 runs to 14 residues. With V trimmed by 1 base and J by 8 bases, 5 bases remained unmatched. Germline CDR1 ENHRY, CDR2 SYGVKD. The chain's CDR3 is CAISEFTSDYEQFF. The CDR3 DNA reads TGTGCCATCAGTGAGTTCACTAGCGACTATGAGCAGTTCTTC.

The chain recombines TRBV19 with TRBJ2-3; possibly TRBD2 for D (6 bases). Trimming took 1 base from V and 0 from J, leaving 8 bases between them. Germline CDR1 is LNHDA and CDR2 is SQIVND (reference sequence). The CDR3 is 15 amino acids. DNA of the CDR3: TGTGCCAGTAGTATAGGGGGGGATAGCACAGATACGCAGTATTTT. It encodes CASSIGGDSTDTQYF.

This chain joins TRBV19 and TRBJ2-1, with D perhaps matching TRBD2 (6 bases). The CDR3 totals 14 residues. With 5 bases removed from V and 3 bases from J, the gap between germline ends came to 11 bases. CDR1 is LNHDA and CDR2 is SQIVND in the germline V gene (reference sequence). The CDR3 loop is CASSRRGIYNEQFF. DNA of the CDR3: TGTGCCAGTAGTCGGAGGGGCATCTACAATGAGCAGTTCTTC.

The chain is built from TRBV5-4 and TRBJ2-1; D is uncertain. Trimming removed 1 base at V and 3 bases at J, with 11 bases between. Germline loops: CDR1 SGHNT, CDR2 YYREEE (reference sequence). The CDR3 totals 15 residues. The CDR3 coding sequence is TGTGCCAGCAGCTTGCTAGGAAGTAGCTACAATGAGCAGTTCTTC. This codes for CASSLLGSSYNEQFF.

The chain combines TRBV15 with TRBJ2-3; D gene ambiguous. This CDR3 comprises 13 residues. The V gene lost 0 bases and the J gene lost 3 bases, with 4 bases spanning the gap. Germline V lookup: CDR1 LNHNV, CDR2 YYDKDF (reference sequence). CDR3 amino acids: CATSRDTTDTQYF. The CDR3 nucleotides are TGTGCCACCAGCAGAGATACAACAGATACGCAGTATTTT.

The chain combines TRBV6-6 with TRBJ2-7; D perhaps matches TRBD1 (5 bases). The CDR3 length is 14 residues. Trimming left V 6 bases short and J 0 bases short, with 12 bases between. From germline, CDR1 is MNHNY and CDR2 SVGAGI (reference sequence). Written as DNA, the CDR3 is TGTGCCAGCAGGTCCCCTGACAGCTCCTACGAGCAGTACTTC. It is translated as CASRSPDSSYEQYF.

This clone counts as large. This chain uses TRBV27 with TRBJ2-7; 7 nucleotides line up with TRBD2. Germline V gene data show CDR1 as MNHEY and CDR2 as SMNVEV (reference sequence). Trimming took 6 bases from V and 6 from J; bases not matched to a gene: 5. This CDR3 spans 12 amino acids. The CDR3 reads CASRFGGGEQYF. In nucleotides, the CDR3 is TGTGCCAGCAGATTTGGGGGGGGCGAGCAGTACTTC.

The rearrangement links TRBV18 to TRBJ2-1; 8 positions match TRBD2. V lost 0 bases to trimming and J lost 0 bases; unmatched junction nucleotides: 4. Per the germline V gene, CDR1 is KGHSH and CDR2 is LQKENI. This CDR3 has 17 residues. The CDR3 sequence is CASSPPLAGSSYNEQFF. CDR3 in DNA: TGTGCCAGCTCACCACCGTTAGCGGGGTCCTCCTACAATGAGCAGTTCTTC.

This chain uses TRBV18 with TRBJ1-4; D uncertain. The CDR3 runs to 15 residues. Germline V gene sequence: CDR1 KGHSH, CDR2 LQKENI. V was cut by 5 bases and J by 4 bases, with 14 bases left in between. CDR3 loop: CASSDDKGNNEKLFF. CDR3 coding DNA: TGTGCCAGCTCAGACGACAAGGGAAATAATGAAAAACTGTTTTTT. Looking up the rest from reference TRBV18 and TRBJ1-4 gives the full variable domain: NAGVMQNPRHLVRRRGQEARLRCSPMKGHSHVYWYRQLPEEGLKFMVYLQKENIIDESGMPKERFSAEFPKEGPSILRIQQVVRGDSAAYFCASSDDKGNNEKLFFGSGTQLSVL.